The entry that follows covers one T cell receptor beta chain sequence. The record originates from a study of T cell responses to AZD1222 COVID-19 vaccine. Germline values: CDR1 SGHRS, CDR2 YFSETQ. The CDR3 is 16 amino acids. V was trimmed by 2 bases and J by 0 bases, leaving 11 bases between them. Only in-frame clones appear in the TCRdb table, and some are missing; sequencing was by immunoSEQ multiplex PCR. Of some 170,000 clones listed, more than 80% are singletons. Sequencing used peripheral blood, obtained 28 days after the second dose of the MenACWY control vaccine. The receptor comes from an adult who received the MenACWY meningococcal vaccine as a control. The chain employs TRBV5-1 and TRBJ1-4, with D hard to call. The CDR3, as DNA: TGCGCCAGCAGCTTAACATATGCGTCAACTAATGAAAAACTGTTTTTT. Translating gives CASSLTYASTNEKLFF.